The rows below give T cell receptor beta chains drawn from one sample of a study of T cell responses to AZD1222 COVID-19 vaccine. The assay was immunoSEQ multiplex PCR, and TCRdb's table has in-frame clones only and misses some. The sample lists 170,000 or so clones, 90% occurring once. The specimen comprised peripheral blood, sampled on day 0 of AZD1222 vaccination. The receptor source for this set is an adult in good health. CDR3s leave out the opening cysteine and the closing phenylalanine or tryptophan. The order of the fields is V gene, J gene, clone size, CDR3 protein. The size of a clone is reported for some rows only, either as once, few or many, or as a class for expanded clones.

v_gene: TRBV6-5; j_gene: TRBJ2-7; abundance: -; CDR3aa: ASSYGEDRGSREQY
v_gene: TRBV6-5; j_gene: TRBJ1-1; abundance: -; CDR3aa: ASLGGGQLNTEAF
v_gene: TRBV19; j_gene: TRBJ2-1; abundance: -; CDR3aa: ASSYDRYNEQF
v_gene: TRBV11-2; j_gene: TRBJ1-3; abundance: -; CDR3aa: ASSLAGQGFLNTIY
v_gene: TRBV4-3; j_gene: TRBJ2-5; abundance: -; CDR3aa: ASSQETSGQETQY
v_gene: TRBV2; j_gene: TRBJ2-2; abundance: -; CDR3aa: ASSPGGSPKRF
v_gene: TRBV5-1; j_gene: TRBJ2-7; abundance: few; CDR3aa: ASSLVGQSSYEQY
v_gene: TRBV19; j_gene: TRBJ2-7; abundance: -; CDR3aa: ASSIRIGYEQY
v_gene: TRBV6-5; j_gene: TRBJ2-7; abundance: -; CDR3aa: ASSYGGVVGEQY
v_gene: TRBV7-2; j_gene: TRBJ2-7; abundance: -; CDR3aa: ASSFSQGYEQY
v_gene: TRBV5-4; j_gene: TRBJ2-7; abundance: few; CDR3aa: ASSRETSGGQY
v_gene: TRBV6-1; j_gene: TRBJ2-1; abundance: -; CDR3aa: ASSPRTGSEQF
v_gene: TRBV5-5; j_gene: TRBJ1-5; abundance: -; CDR3aa: ASSRQEDSNQPQH
v_gene: TRBV2; j_gene: TRBJ1-1; abundance: few; CDR3aa: ASSNSRGESTEAF
v_gene: TRBV5-1; j_gene: TRBJ2-5; abundance: -; CDR3aa: ASSPISASSQETQY
v_gene: TRBV27; j_gene: TRBJ2-7; abundance: -; CDR3aa: ASRSPGQGVYEQY
v_gene: TRBV6-5; j_gene: TRBJ2-7; abundance: once; CDR3aa: ASRGDPMGEQY
v_gene: TRBV10-3; j_gene: TRBJ1-2; abundance: -; CDR3aa: AIRHPSDRTNYGYT
v_gene: TRBV7-2; j_gene: TRBJ1-2; abundance: -; CDR3aa: ASSPRGRGGNNYGYT
v_gene: TRBV19; j_gene: TRBJ1-1; abundance: -; CDR3aa: ASSHKGGGEAEAF
v_gene: TRBV5-4; j_gene: TRBJ1-2; abundance: once; CDR3aa: ASSPRTTGYLYGYT
v_gene: TRBV5-1; j_gene: TRBJ2-5; abundance: -; CDR3aa: ASSPGTSQETQY
v_gene: TRBV7-9; j_gene: TRBJ1-2; abundance: -; CDR3aa: ASSFLGREDGYT
v_gene: TRBV27; j_gene: TRBJ2-3; abundance: -; CDR3aa: ASSPRESDTQY
v_gene: TRBV18; j_gene: TRBJ2-3; abundance: -; CDR3aa: ASSKDSTDTQY
v_gene: TRBV5-8; j_gene: TRBJ1-1; abundance: -; CDR3aa: ASGRDRGHGTEAF
v_gene: TRBV10-3; j_gene: TRBJ2-1; abundance: once; CDR3aa: AITQGGQHNEQF
v_gene: TRBV2; j_gene: TRBJ1-5; abundance: -; CDR3aa: ASREDRAFNQPQH